The 2 T cell receptor beta chains listed next were all sequenced from one sample in a study of monozygotic twins with inflammatory bowel disease. From its re-call of the 5' RACE reads, TCRdb lists each CDR3 protein once, without DNA. The ten most abundant clones cover more than 2% of a sample with 400,000 to 500,000 distinct CDR3 sequences. The source material was blood. The source of these receptors is a human donor with ulcerative colitis or Crohn's disease, or a healthy co-twin of an affected twin (not recorded which).

This rearrangement joins TRBV9 to TRBJ2-1; the D call from TCRdb, TRBD2, cannot be confirmed without DNA. CDR3 length equals 15 residues. Per the germline V gene, CDR1 is SGDLS and CDR2 is YYNGEE. The CDR3 loop is CASGASGVAYNEQFF.

This chain links TRBV5-1 with TRBJ2-7; TCRdb reports TRBD1, a call that lacks DNA to check it against. Germline lookup yields CDR1 SGHRS and CDR2 YFSETQ. CDR3 length equals 16 residues. CDR3 sequence reads: CASSLRGQGASYEQYF.